This T cell receptor (beta chain) originates from a study of molecular identifiers for immune sequencing clone quantification. This clonotype was picked up many times. Its antigen is unidentified. Points from the study as a whole: Detecting spiked Jurkat TCR RNA from one cell among about 910,000 naive cells was reportedly possible. Identical TCR molecules can share a barcode, and this sharing could underestimate highly expanded clone sizes.

Using 10%, 30% or 50% RNA, naive CD8 libraries were derived from 20,000 to 1,000,000 sorted cells. Previously described methods and listed TCR primers were used for bulk TCR libraries. Each CDR3 protein gets one entry after TCRdb re-called the PCR reads with MiXCR. The sample lists about 510,000 distinct CDR3 sequences, around 23% seen once, with around 0.8% in the top ten. V was clipped by 0 bases and J by 0 bases, with 5 bases between them. The germline V gene has CDR1 LGHNA and CDR2 YSLEER. The CDR3 loop spans 15 amino acids. The sample comprised naive CD8+ T cells from blood, with Jurkat cell RNA spiked in. Sample subset: FACS-sorted CD8+CD4-CCR7+CD45RA+ naive T cells. This clonotype was obtained from a human donor in good health. Some libraries in this study had Jurkat cell RNA spiked in. The chain uses TRBV4-3 and TRBJ2-2, with unresolved D. The chain's CDR3 is CASSQDKANTGELFF. The CDR3 DNA follows: TGCGCCAGCAGCCAAGATAAGGCGAACACCGGGGAGCTGTTTTTT.